These T cell receptor beta chains were read from a single sample in a study of blood T cell repertoires in COVID-19. TCRdb's copy holds only in-frame clones and misses some; the assay was immunoSEQ multiplex PCR. The sample records 85,000 to 120,000 clones, about 91% being singletons. The specimen was peripheral blood. The source of these receptors is a young man with acute or convalescent COVID-19. The CDR3 runs from the conserved cysteine through the conserved F or W. The D gene is left open where the match is weak. Expanded clones get a size class; other rows say once, few or many, or leave the size out.

clone size,V gene,D gene,J gene,CDR3 DNA,CDR3 protein
few,TRBV3-1/TRBV3-2,TRBD1,TRBJ1-2,TGTGCCAGCAGCCAAATGGCAGGGGGCCGGGGTTACACCTTC,CASSQMAGGRGYTF
NA,TRBV5-4,NA,TRBJ1-1,TGTGCCAGCAGTCACCCGGGGTTTTTGGACACTGAAGCTTTCTTT,CASSHPGFLDTEAFF
NA,TRBV6-5,NA,TRBJ1-1,TGTGCCAGCAGTTCTCCAGGGGAAAACACTGAAGCTTTCTTT,CASSSPGENTEAFF
NA,TRBV25-1,TRBD1,TRBJ2-3,TGTGCCAGCAGTACACAGGGGGGTAGCACAGATACGCAGTATTTT,CASSTQGGSTDTQYF
NA,TRBV5-1,NA,TRBJ1-2,TGCGCCAGCAGCTTGGCTATCGGGGGGACGGGCTATGGCTACACCTTC,CASSLAIGGTGYGYTF
NA,TRBV11-3,NA,TRBJ2-7,TGTGCCAGCAGCTTAGGAGGTTATTCGGGAAGCTCCTACGAGCAGTACTTC,CASSLGGYSGSSYEQYF
once,TRBV10-1,NA,TRBJ2-1,TGCGCCAGCAGTGAGTCAATTAGCGCGAACTCCTACAATGAGCAGTTCTTC,CASSESISANSYNEQFF
NA,TRBV10-3,NA,TRBJ1-1,TGTGCCATCAGCCCCTTTGAGTGGAACACTGAAGCTTTCTTT,CAISPFEWNTEAFF
NA,TRBV7-9,NA,TRBJ1-2,TGTGCCAGCAGCCCACAGGCCACCCCGGGCTACACCTTC,CASSPQATPGYTF
NA,TRBV24-1,NA,TRBJ1-2,TGTGCCACCTCCGGGGGAGGCTACACCTTC,CATSGGGYTF
NA,TRBV4-1,TRBD2,TRBJ2-2,TGCGCCAGCAGCCAAATTGAGGGACTAGCGGGGATTAACACCGGGGAGCTGTTTTTT,CASSQIEGLAGINTGELFF
NA,TRBV3-1/TRBV3-2,NA,TRBJ1-2,TGTGCCAGCAGCCAACCGCCGTTACTAGGCTACACCTTC,CASSQPPLLGYTF
few,TRBV30,TRBD2,TRBJ2-3,TGTGCCTGTCAAAAGGGGGGACTAGCGGGAGATACGCAGTATTTT,CACQKGGLAGDTQYF
NA,TRBV19,TRBD2,TRBJ2-7,TGTGCCAGTAGTATAGACCCTTACGGGGGGATCTCCTACGAGCAGTACTTC,CASSIDPYGGISYEQYF
NA,TRBV27,TRBD1,TRBJ2-7,TGTGCCAGCAGTTCCGGGGACAGACCCTACGAGCAGTACTTC,CASSSGDRPYEQYF
NA,TRBV27,NA,TRBJ1-1,TGTGCCAGCAGTTTAGGCGGTGGGACTGAAGCTTTCTTT,CASSLGGGTEAFF
NA,TRBV19,TRBD1,TRBJ2-2,TGTGCCAGTACGCCGGACAGGGTAGGATACACCGGGGAGCTGTTTTTT,CASTPDRVGYTGELFF
NA,TRBV3-1/TRBV3-2,TRBD2,TRBJ2-7,TGTGCCAGCAGCCAAGGAGAAACTAGCGGCACACCGGTGGCCTACGAGCAGTACTTC,CASSQGETSGTPVAYEQYF
few,TRBV24-1,TRBD1,TRBJ1-5,TGTGCCACCAGTGACCCCCGACAGGGGTATAGTCAGCCCCAGCATTTT,CATSDPRQGYSQPQHF
NA,TRBV19,TRBD2,TRBJ2-2,TGTGCCAGTAGTATTTCGGGACTAGCGGCAATTCCCGGGGAGCTGTTTTTT,CASSISGLAAIPGELFF
NA,TRBV19,NA,TRBJ1-1,TGTGCCAGTAGACCCCGGGCGGGGGGGCAAACTGAAGCTTTCTTT,CASRPRAGGQTEAFF
NA,TRBV29-1,TRBD1,TRBJ2-4,TGCAGCGCACGGACAGGGGACGTTAGAGCCAAAAACATTCAGTACTTC,CSARTGDVRAKNIQYF
NA,TRBV6-4,NA,TRBJ1-1,TGTGCCACCCGGCGGGAACAGAACACTGAAGCTTTCTTT,CATRREQNTEAFF
few,TRBV5-4,NA,TRBJ1-1,TGTGCCAGCAGCTCAAAGGCGGTGAACACTGAAGCTTTCTTT,CASSSKAVNTEAFF
once,TRBV25-1,NA,TRBJ2-1,TGTGCCAGCAGTGAACCGGATCCATCGACAGGTGAGCAGTTCTTC,CASSEPDPSTGEQFF
NA,TRBV30,TRBD1,TRBJ1-1,TGTGCCTGGAGCTCTAGGGACAGTCGAGCTTTCTTT,CAWSSRDSRAFF
once,TRBV5-1,NA,TRBJ1-1,TGCGCCAGCAGCTTTCGCGGGGGTAGCACTGAAGCTTTCTTT,CASSFRGGSTEAFF
NA,TRBV5-1,NA,TRBJ1-4,TGCGCCAGCAGAGGGGCTAATGAAAAACTGTTTTTT,CASRGANEKLFF
NA,TRBV5-6,NA,TRBJ2-7,TGTGCCAGCAGCTTAGGAGTCCACGAGCAGTACTTC,CASSLGVHEQYF
NA,TRBV27,NA,TRBJ1-2,TGTGCCAGCAGTTCCCCGTGGCGGCGACTCGGGGGCTACACCTTC,CASSSPWRRLGGYTF
once,TRBV4-1,NA,TRBJ1-2,TGCGCCAGCAGCCATCTCAGGGATAACCATGGCTACACCTTC,CASSHLRDNHGYTF
few,TRBV11-2,NA,TRBJ1-4,TGTGCCAGCAGCGTCGGCAGGGCCAAGGGAAAACTGTTTTTT,CASSVGRAKGKLFF
NA,TRBV9,TRBD1,TRBJ1-2,TGTGCCAGCAGCGTAGAGAGGACAGGCTTTTATGGCTACACCTTC,CASSVERTGFYGYTF
NA,TRBV7-9,TRBD2,TRBJ2-7,TGTGCCAGCAGCTTAGTAACGGGAGGGCCCCACGAGCAGTACTTC,CASSLVTGGPHEQYF
NA,TRBV11-3,NA,TRBJ2-3,TGTGCCAGCAGCTCTGGGAGGTCAGATACGCAGTATTTT,CASSSGRSDTQYF
NA,TRBV19,TRBD1,TRBJ1-3,TGTGCCAGTAGCACCAGGGGGTACCCTGGAAACACCATATATTTT,CASSTRGYPGNTIYF
NA,TRBV7-6,TRBD2,TRBJ2-3,TGTGCCAGCAGCTTTCCAGCTAGCGGTAAAATGAGCACAGATACGCAGTATTTT,CASSFPASGKMSTDTQYF
NA,TRBV9,NA,TRBJ1-3,TGTGCCAGCAGCGTAGATCCCGGGGGAAACACCATATATTTT,CASSVDPGGNTIYF
NA,TRBV15,TRBD1,TRBJ1-2,TGTGCCACCAGCAGTCTCGACAGGGCGGTTGGCTACACCTTC,CATSSLDRAVGYTF
NA,TRBV5-4,TRBD2,TRBJ2-5,TGTGCCAGCAGCCGGGCACTAGCGGGAGGGGCAGGAGAGACCCAGTACTTC,CASSRALAGGAGETQYF
NA,TRBV19,NA,TRBJ1-5,TGTGCCAGTAGAAGACAAGGAATCTATAGCAATCAGCCCCAGCATTTT,CASRRQGIYSNQPQHF
once,TRBV18,TRBD1,TRBJ1-1,TGTGCCAGCTCACCCATGGGACAGGAAAACACTGAAGCTTTCTTT,CASSPMGQENTEAFF
few,TRBV7-9,NA,TRBJ1-2,TGTGCCAGCAGCTTGGAGACAGCCTATGGCTACACCTTC,CASSLETAYGYTF
NA,TRBV2,TRBD2,TRBJ2-1,TGTGCCACTGGAGCGGGGAGCTCCTACAATGAGCAGTTCTTC,CATGAGSSYNEQFF
NA,TRBV9,TRBD2,TRBJ2-7,TGTGCCAGCAGCATAGCGGGGGGGTCCTACGAGCAGTACTTC,CASSIAGGSYEQYF
NA,TRBV5-1,TRBD1,TRBJ2-7,TGCGCCAGCAGCTTGGTGTGGGACCGGGACAGGGCTTTCTACGAGCAGTACTTC,CASSLVWDRDRAFYEQYF
NA,TRBV10-2,NA,TRBJ1-6,TGCGCCAGCAGTGAGGTGGCAGTCTATAATTCACCCCTCCACTTT,CASSEVAVYNSPLHF
few,TRBV2,NA,TRBJ2-2,TGTGCCAGCAGTGTGGACGGGAGTAACGGGGAGCTGTTTTTT,CASSVDGSNGELFF
NA,TRBV15,NA,TRBJ2-5,TGTGCCACCAGCAGACTTCAAGAGACCCAGTACTTC,CATSRLQETQYF
NA,TRBV5-1,TRBD1,TRBJ1-5,TGCGCCAGCAGACTGACAGGGGCTCCCAATCAGCCCCAGCATTTT,CASRLTGAPNQPQHF